This T cell receptor (beta chain) was recovered during a study of OX40 agonist ivuxolimab in advanced cancers. Study overall: With ivuxolimab, an agonistic anti-OX40 (CD134) antibody, patients were treated. In this trial design, patients received ivuxolimab intravenously at 0.01 to 10 mg/kg every 2 weeks. Prior anti-PD-1, anti-PD-L1 or anti-CTLA-4 therapy did not bar entry, and 40% to 45% had some.

The length of the CDR3 is 13 residues. V was cut by 3 bases and J by 9 bases, with 12 bases left in between. Germline loops: CDR1 GTSNPN, CDR2 SVGIG (reference sequence). Generated by immunoSEQ multiplex PCR, the TCRdb table keeps only in-frame clones and is missing some. The data show about 85,000 clones, around 85% seen once. The chain has TRBV30 and TRBJ1-6, with a tentative D call TRBD1 (6 bases). Source: CD4+ or CD8+ T cells sorted from blood, taken in a trial of the OX40 agonist ivuxolimab. The TCR sequence derives from an adult with an advanced solid tumor such as melanoma, head and neck, liver or kidney cancer. The DNA for the CDR3 is TGTGCCTGGAGACCAGGGGTCGGTTCACCCCTCCACTTT. This translates into CAWRPGVGSPLHF.